These 29 T cell receptor beta chains were all obtained from the same sample, sequenced in a study of technical replicates of blood from four donors. TCRdb keeps only in-frame clones here, not all; method: immunoSEQ multiplex PCR. The sample yields 70,000 or so clones, roughly 91% seen once. The sample taken for sequencing was T cells isolated from PBMCs. These receptors came from a human donor in good health. Some clones in this sample may be carry-over from other donors' samples.

The count of this clone is one. The J gene is TRBJ1-4, the V gene TRBV6-6; 10 bases fit TRBD1. The germline V gene encodes CDR1 MNHNY and CDR2 SVGAGI (reference sequence). The V gene end was trimmed by 2 bases and the J gene end by 5 bases; junction bases not matched to a gene: 2. This CDR3 has 15 amino acids. The CDR3 region is CASSYPGQGNEKLFF. CDR3 sequence (DNA): TGTGCCAGCAGTTACCCGGGACAGGGGAATGAAAAACTGTTTTTT.

As for this clone: At one end the junction does not follow the germline gene, possibly because of a read error. This sample also contains other DNA sequences that code for the same CDR3. This chain links TRBV6-5 with TRBJ2-7; 9 bases fit TRBD2. Per germline, CDR1 MNHEY and CDR2 SVGAGI. The CDR3 covers 15 residues. CDR3 bases: TGCGCCAGCAGTTACTCCAGAACTAGCGGGTACGAGCAGTACTTC. Amino acid sequence: CASSYSRTSGYEQYF.

The chain is built from TRBV7-3 and TRBJ2-5, with 8 bases lining up with TRBD1. The J segment lost 3 bases and the V segment lost 1 base, leaving 1 base of the junction unmatched. This CDR3 has 14 amino acids. Germline CDR1 SGHTA, CDR2 FQGTGA. CDR3: CASSLRQGKETQYF. The CDR3 DNA follows: TGTGCCAGCAGCTTAAGACAGGGGAAAGAGACCCAGTACTTC. Supplemented by reference TRBV7-3 and TRBJ2-5, the full variable domain reads GAGVSQTPSNKVTEKGKYVELRCDPISGHTALYWYRQSLGQGPEFLIYFQGTGAADDSGLPNDRFFAVRPEGSVSTLKIQRTERGDSAVYLCASSLRQGKETQYFGPGTRLLVL.

The chain carries TRBV27 and TRBJ2-5, with 8 bases matching TRBD1. The germline gives CDR1 MNHEY, CDR2 SMNVEV (reference sequence). V shed 1 base and J 5 bases; nucleotides not matched to a gene: 12. This CDR3 has 17 residues. The CDR3 protein is CASSLLGQALGWETQYF. For the CDR3, the DNA is TGTGCCAGCAGTTTATTGGGACAGGCGTTGGGTTGGGAGACCCAGTACTTC.

J is TRBJ1-2 and V is TRBV19, with 7 bases lining up with TRBD1. V gave up 6 bases and J gave up 1 base; unmatched junction bases: 5. The germline gives CDR1 LNHDA, CDR2 SQIVND (reference sequence). This CDR3 contains 14 residues. CDR3 in amino acids: CASSIRQGNYGYTF. The CDR3 nucleotides are TGTGCCAGTAGCATCCGACAGGGTAACTATGGCTACACCTTC.

V usage is TRBV6-5 and J usage is TRBJ2-5; TRBD2 aligns across 12 bases. Germline V gene sequence: CDR1 MNHEY, CDR2 SVGAGI. The CDR3 is made up of 14 amino acids. After removal of 4 bases from V and 5 bases from J, the junction contained 2 bases not matched to a gene. CDR3 sequence: CASSFGTSGETQYF. The CDR3 DNA follows: TGTGCCAGCAGTTTCGGGACTAGCGGGGAGACCCAGTACTTC.

V gene TRBV30 combines with J gene TRBJ2-7, with TRBD1 matching over 7 bases. The CDR3 has 13 residues. Germline V lookup: CDR1 GTSNPN, CDR2 SVGIG (reference sequence). CDR3 DNA: TGTGCTCCGGACGTTGAGACAGGGTACGAGCAGTACTTC. As protein: CAPDVETGYEQYF.

The V and J genes are TRBV2 and TRBJ2-4, with D possibly being TRBD1 (5 bases). Germline CDR1 is SNHLY and CDR2 is FYNNEI. CDR3 length: 14 residues. V was cut by 6 bases and J by 4 bases, with 13 bases left in between. The chain's CDR3 is CASRATALKNIQYF. The DNA of the CDR3 is TGTGCCAGCAGGGCGACAGCCTTGAAAAACATTCAGTACTTC.

CDR3 DNA: TGCATCCCCGACAGCTATGGCTACACCTTC. Protein: CIPDSYGYTF. This chain joins TRBV20-1 and TRBJ1-2; a possible D gene is TRBD1 (5 bases). The CDR3 totals 10 residues. Germline V lookup: CDR1 DFQATT, CDR2 SNEGSKA (reference sequence).

This clone came up once. CDR3 protein: CASSFEDRGNEQFF. DNA of the CDR3: TGCGCCAGCAGCTTCGAGGACAGGGGTAATGAGCAGTTCTTC. The gene calls are TRBV5-1 and TRBJ2-1, with TRBD1 identical over 9 bases. Per germline, CDR1 SGHRS and CDR2 YFSETQ. V shed 2 bases and J 7 bases; nucleotides not matched to a gene: 4. The CDR3 totals 14 residues. The full variable domain, its missing parts supplied by reference TRBV5-1 and TRBJ2-1, is KAGVTQTPRYLIKTRGQQVTLSCSPISGHRSVSWYQQTPGQGLQFLFEYFSETQRNKGNFPGRFSGRQFSNSRSEMNVSTLELGDSALYLCASSFEDRGNEQFFGPGTRLTVL.

V usage is TRBV6-1 and J usage is TRBJ2-2; 11 bases are a match to TRBD2. The CDR3 sequence is 17 residues long. Germline values: CDR1 MNHNS, CDR2 SASEGT. The V and J ends lost 2 bases and 4 bases, in that order; junction bases with no gene match: 6. CDR3 nucleotide sequence: TGTGCCAGCAGTGAAATGCCACTAGCGGGGGTCACCGGGGAGCTGTTTTTT. Protein sequence: CASSEMPLAGVTGELFF.

J is TRBJ2-3 and V is TRBV28, with D possibly being TRBD1 (7 bases). V lost 2 bases and J lost 0, with 21 bases in between. CDR3 length equals 19 residues. Per the germline V gene, CDR1 is MDHEN and CDR2 is SYDVKM. The DNA of the CDR3 is TGTGCCAGCAGTTTAAAGGGGGCCGGGAGCCCCCCTAGCACAGATACGCAGTATTTT. Translating gives CASSLKGAGSPPSTDTQYF.

V is TRBV28 and J is TRBJ2-3; 8 bases are a match to TRBD2. Germline CDR1 MDHEN, CDR2 SYDVKM. V dropped 2 bases and J dropped 4; count of bases not matched to a gene: 8. The CDR3 is 16 amino acids. CDR3 region: CASSLGSGRFPDTQYF. In DNA form, the CDR3 reads TGTGCCAGCAGTTTAGGAAGCGGGAGATTCCCAGATACGCAGTATTTT.

This clone showed up just once. This chain uses TRBV5-4 with TRBJ2-5, with a weak D call TRBD1 (6 bases). The CDR3 sequence is 15 residues long. V gave up 2 bases and J gave up 4 bases, with 15 bases separating them. Per the germline V gene, CDR1 is SGHNT and CDR2 is YYREEE (reference sequence). The DNA for the CDR3 is TGTGCCAGCAGCTTAGGGGGAGTTAGCCGAGAGACCCAGTACTTC. Residues: CASSLGGVSRETQYF. The complete variable domain, with remaining parts taken from reference TRBV5-4 and TRBJ2-5, reads ETGVTQSPTHLIKTRGQQVTLRCSSQSGHNTVSWYQQALGQGPQFIFQYYREEENGRGNFPPRFSGLQFPNYSSELNVNALELDDSALYLCASSLGGVSRETQYFGPGTRLLVL.

The CDR3 loop reads CATSRAQASYEQYF. The CDR3 region has the DNA TGTGCCACCAGCAGAGCACAGGCTTCCTACGAGCAGTACTTC. V usage is TRBV15 and J usage is TRBJ2-7; maybe TRBD1 (5 bases). The CDR3 totals 14 residues. Germline V gives CDR1 LNHNV, CDR2 YYDKDF (reference sequence). V lost 1 base and J 1 base, leaving 8 bases between the germline ends.

The chain employs TRBV30 and TRBJ2-7; TRBD2 aligns across 11 bases. The V gene end was trimmed by 4 bases and the J gene end by 6 bases; junction bases not matched to a gene: 5. The CDR3 covers 13 residues. Germline V lookup: CDR1 GTSNPN, CDR2 SVGIG (reference sequence). The CDR3 DNA is TGTGCCTGGACACGACTAGCGGGGAGCGAGCAGTACTTC. It specifies CAWTRLAGSEQYF. The whole variable domain, filled in from reference TRBV30 and TRBJ2-7, reads SQTIHQWPATLVQPVGSPLSLECTVEGTSNPNLYWYRQAAGRGLQLLFYSVGIGQISSEVPQNLSASRPQDRQFILSSKKLLLSDSGFYLCAWTRLAGSEQYFGPGTRLTVT.

In its sample, this clone was seen a few times. The chain joins TRBV28 to TRBJ1-1, with D perhaps TRBD1 (6 bases). CDR3 length: 12 residues. Germline CDR1 and CDR2: MDHEN and SYDVKM. Trimming pared 7 bases from V and 11 bases from J, leaving 17 bases between. In DNA, the CDR3 is TGTGCCAGCAACGGGGGGCCGAGGCGTGCTTTCTTT. Its translation: CASNGGPRRAFF.

This chain uses TRBV14 with TRBJ1-1, with TRBD1 as a possible D gene (5 bases). Germline CDR1 reads SGHDN; CDR2 reads FVKESK. The CDR3 consists of 13 residues. Between the trimmed V and J ends, which lost 4 bases and 5 bases, there was a span of 11 bases. The CDR3 nucleotides are TGTGCCAGCAGCCGGCAGGGTAGAACTGAAGCTTTCTTT. Protein product: CASSRQGRTEAFF.

About this clone itself: At one end, the junction sequence differs from germline, possibly due to a read error. V is TRBV28 and J is TRBJ2-3; 11 nucleotides line up with TRBD2. CDR3 length equals 12 residues. The germline V gene has CDR1 MDHEN and CDR2 SYDVKM. The CDR3 spells CASSNRLAGSSF. The CDR3 DNA reads TGTGCCAGCAGCAATAGACTAGCGGGGAGTTCCTTT.

J is TRBJ1-1 and V is TRBV18, with 9 bases aligning to TRBD1. Germline CDR1 is KGHSH and CDR2 is LQKENI. The CDR3 runs to 18 residues. With V trimmed by 3 bases and J by 3 bases, 14 bases remained unmatched. CDR3 coding DNA: TGTGCCAGCTCACCGTACACCGGGACAGGGAGACTTTACACTGAAGCTTTCTTT. This gives the protein CASSPYTGTGRLYTEAFF.

This chain joins TRBV6-5 and TRBJ2-7; 7 bases match TRBD1. The germline gives CDR1 MNHEY, CDR2 SVGAGI. The J segment lost 3 bases and the V segment lost 6 bases, leaving 5 bases of the junction unmatched. The CDR3 spans 13 residues. CDR3 amino acids: CASRPGQIYEQYF. CDR3 sequence (DNA): TGTGCCAGCAGACCGGGACAGATCTACGAGCAGTACTTC.

The chain uses TRBV7-8 and TRBJ2-7; possibly TRBD2 for D (6 bases). CDR1 SGHVS and CDR2 FQNEAQ come from the germline V gene. V was cut by 6 bases and J by 0 bases, with 15 bases left in between. The CDR3 is 15 residues long. CDR3 sequence reads: CASSLGGVDSYEQYF. CDR3 in DNA: TGTGCCAGCAGTCTAGGAGGGGTTGACTCCTACGAGCAGTACTTC.

V usage is TRBV7-9 and J usage is TRBJ1-1, with TRBD1 matching over 9 bases. J lost 2 bases, V lost 5 bases, and 3 bases had no gene match. The CDR3 has 14 residues. The germline V gene encodes CDR1 SEHNR and CDR2 FQNEAQ (reference sequence). The CDR3 DNA is TGTGCCAGCAGCGGGACAGGGCAAAACACTGAAGCTTTCTTT. This sequence encodes CASSGTGQNTEAFF.

This chain links TRBV6-5 with TRBJ1-6; TRBD1 matches at 8 bases. The CDR3 is made up of 16 amino acids. Germline values: CDR1 MNHEY, CDR2 SVGAGI. Trimming cost V 2 bases and J 8 bases; bases outside gene matches: 8. The CDR3 reads CASSYVSRGPYSPLHF. In DNA, the CDR3 is TGTGCCAGCAGTTACGTTTCCAGGGGGCCGTATTCACCCCTCCACTTT.

The CDR3 region is CASSHPLTGTDTEAFF. DNA of the CDR3: TGCGCCAGCAGCCACCCCCTCACAGGGACCGACACTGAAGCTTTCTTT. This chain uses TRBV4-1 with TRBJ1-1; TRBD1 might be the D (6 bases). The CDR3 sequence is 16 residues long. Trimming cost V 3 bases and J 3 bases, with 17 bases left between them. The germline gives CDR1 MGHRA, CDR2 YSYEKL.

The genes are TRBV6-1 and TRBJ2-7; 7 positions agree with TRBD1. V lost 8 bases and J lost 0; bases outside the gene matches: 7. The CDR3 is 14 residues long. The germline CDR1 and CDR2 sequences are MNHNS and SASEGT. This CDR3 is CASLRTGHSYEQYF. The DNA of the CDR3 is TGTGCCAGCTTGAGGACAGGCCACTCCTACGAGCAGTACTTC.

This clone was seen more than once but under ten times. At one boundary the junction diverges from the germline segment, which might be a read error. The chain employs TRBV27 and TRBJ2-1; 8 bases line up with TRBD1. The germline V gene has CDR1 MNHEY and CDR2 SMNVEV (reference sequence). CDR3 length: 12 amino acids. The CDR3 nucleotides are TGTGCCAGCAGTTCCCAGGGGGCTCGCTGGATCTTC. This translates into CASSSQGARWIF.

The gene calls are TRBV6-5 and TRBJ1-3; D not resolved. This CDR3 is 14 amino acids long. V was trimmed by 2 bases and J by 2 bases, leaving 7 bases between them. The germline CDR1 and CDR2 sequences are MNHEY and SVGAGI. CDR3 sequence (DNA): TGTGCCAGCAGTTACGCTATCACTGGAAACACCATATATTTT. Protein: CASSYAITGNTIYF.

The genes are TRBV28 and TRBJ1-2, with 7 bases lining up with TRBD1. Germline V CDR1 and CDR2: MDHEN, SYDVKM. The CDR3 length is 13 residues. With V trimmed by 5 bases and J by 8 bases, 8 bases remained unmatched. As DNA, the CDR3 is TGTGCCAGCAGTCGACAGGGATCAGCAGGCTACACCTTC. Translating gives CASSRQGSAGYTF.